This T cell receptor (beta chain) came from a study of OX40 agonist ivuxolimab in advanced cancers. Study details: The study reported partial responses in three patients: one hepatocellular carcinoma, two cutaneous melanoma.

The timepoints at which blood was sampled were baseline, cycle 4 day 1, and cycle 7 day 1. Germline CDR1 is SGHNT and CDR2 is YENEEA. V gave up 5 bases and J gave up 7 bases; unmatched junction bases: 2. The CDR3 length is 14 residues. The assay was immunoSEQ multiplex PCR, and TCRdb's table has in-frame clones only and misses some. The sample gives roughly 70,000 clones, 86% of which show up once; about 6.9% is in the top ten. Study results and caveats: CD4+ and CD8+ blood T cells expanded clonally by week 6 at 0.1 to 3.0 mg/kg.

Only one count was recorded for this clone. As yet, its antigen is unknown. This TCR was sampled from an adult with an advanced solid tumor such as melanoma, head and neck, liver or kidney cancer. This chain connects TRBV11-3 to TRBJ2-1; 13 nucleotides match TRBD2. Sequenced material: CD4+ or CD8+ T cells sorted from blood, taken in a trial of the OX40 agonist ivuxolimab. In nucleotides, the CDR3 is TGTGCCAGCAGCCGGACTAGCGGGAGTAATGAGCAGTTCTTC. Translating it yields CASSRTSGSNEQFF.